The clone carrying this T cell receptor beta chain showed up many times. What it binds is unknown. Germline V lookup: CDR1 MNHEY, CDR2 SMNVEV (reference sequence). Deletions cut 4 bases from V and 5 bases from J, with 14 bases between. The CDR3 is 14 amino acids. The sample comes from a study of CD8+CD57+ T cells in acquired aplastic anemia. The use of genomic DNA as template underpinned the TCR beta VDJ and CDR3 profiling. MiXCR, applied by TCRdb to the reads, yields one record per CDR3 protein. The data show about 400,000 distinct CDR3 sequences, about two thirds seen once. Study-level findings and limits: Patients had roughly 30 CD8+ CDR3 sequences in common with controls (the shared set). Patients and healthy controls showed no significant CD8+ Simpson's diversity difference.

The clonotype originates from a human donor in good health, serving as a control. The genes are TRBV27 and TRBJ2-5; the D is unclear. Material: sorted CD4+, CD8+, or CD8+CD57+ T cells (not recorded which) from PBMCs. The DNA for the CDR3 is TGTGCCAGCAGTTCCGGCCCAGAACGGGAGACCCAGTACTTC. Its translation is CASSSGPERETQYF.